This is a list of T cell receptor beta chains from one sample in a study of blood T cell repertoires in COVID-19. The data were produced by immunoSEQ multiplex PCR, yet TCRdb's version contains in-frame clones alone and is incomplete. This sample has 170,000 or so clones; about four fifths occur once, and the top ten carry approximately 8%. Sequenced material: peripheral blood. The receptors here all came from a woman in her seventies with COVID-19, enrolled during active disease. Both conserved end residues are part of each CDR3. Fields, in order: J gene, V gene, D gene, clone size, CDR3 DNA, CDR3 protein. A D gene is named only where the DNA matches it firmly. A row's size may be missing; if present it is once, few, many or a size class.

J gene: TRBJ2-2
V gene: TRBV2
D gene: .
clone size: .
CDR3 DNA: TGTGCCAGCAGTGGTTCGCGCACCGGGGAGCTGTTTTTT
CDR3 protein: CASSGSRTGELFF

J gene: TRBJ2-1
V gene: TRBV5-1
D gene: .
clone size: .
CDR3 DNA: TGCGCCAGCAGCTTGGGGGGCAGCCTCTCCTACAATGAGCAGTTCTTC
CDR3 protein: CASSLGGSLSYNEQFF

J gene: TRBJ1-1
V gene: TRBV15
D gene: .
clone size: .
CDR3 DNA: TGTGCCACCTCCCCGACAGGACCAACTGAAGCTTTCTTT
CDR3 protein: CATSPTGPTEAFF

J gene: TRBJ2-7
V gene: TRBV7-8
D gene: TRBD2
clone size: once
CDR3 DNA: TGTGCCAGCAGCTTGACTAGCGGGAGTACGTCCTACGAGCAGTACTTC
CDR3 protein: CASSLTSGSTSYEQYF

J gene: TRBJ2-5
V gene: TRBV18
D gene: .
clone size: .
CDR3 DNA: TGTGCCAGCTCACTGTTAGCCTGGGAGACCCAGTACTTC
CDR3 protein: CASSLLAWETQYF

J gene: TRBJ2-3
V gene: TRBV24-1
D gene: TRBD2
clone size: .
CDR3 DNA: TGTGCCACCAGTGATTGGACTAGCGGGAGTGGAGATACGCAGTATTTT
CDR3 protein: CATSDWTSGSGDTQYF

J gene: TRBJ1-4
V gene: TRBV6-5
D gene: .
clone size: .
CDR3 DNA: TGTGCCAGCAGCCCCTGGGAGACTAATGAAAAACTGTTTTTT
CDR3 protein: CASSPWETNEKLFF

J gene: TRBJ1-3
V gene: TRBV27
D gene: TRBD1
clone size: .
CDR3 DNA: TGTGCCAGCAGTCCCCTGACAGGGGATGGTGGAAACACCATATATTTT
CDR3 protein: CASSPLTGDGGNTIYF

J gene: TRBJ2-7
V gene: TRBV28
D gene: TRBD2
clone size: few
CDR3 DNA: TGTGCCAGCAGTAGCGCTTATAGCGGGAGGGCCCTATGGGAGCAGTACTTC
CDR3 protein: CASSSAYSGRALWEQYF

J gene: TRBJ2-3
V gene: TRBV10-3
D gene: .
clone size: .
CDR3 DNA: TGTGCCATCAGTGATTATGTAGCGGCTAGCACAGATACGCAGTATTTT
CDR3 protein: CAISDYVAASTDTQYF

J gene: TRBJ2-2
V gene: TRBV2
D gene: TRBD2
clone size: .
CDR3 DNA: TGTGCCAGCAGCCTGACTAGCGGGGGGAACACCGGGGAGCTGTTTTTT
CDR3 protein: CASSLTSGGNTGELFF

J gene: TRBJ2-1
V gene: TRBV5-5
D gene: .
clone size: .
CDR3 DNA: TGTGCCAGCATCCCTCGGGACTGGGCCTACAATGAGCAGTTCTTC
CDR3 protein: CASIPRDWAYNEQFF

J gene: TRBJ2-1
V gene: TRBV5-4
D gene: .
clone size: .
CDR3 DNA: TGTGCCAGCAGCCTCCCAGGGGCGGGGCAGTTCTTC
CDR3 protein: CASSLPGAGQFF

J gene: TRBJ1-5
V gene: TRBV30
D gene: TRBD1
clone size: .
CDR3 DNA: TGTGCCTGGAGTGTAGGGACAGGGCTACGGTCCCAGCATTTT
CDR3 protein: CAWSVGTGLRSQHF

J gene: TRBJ2-1
V gene: TRBV7-2
D gene: TRBD2
clone size: .
CDR3 DNA: TGTGCCAGCAGCCTAAGCGGGACCGATTACAATGAGCAGTTCTTC
CDR3 protein: CASSLSGTDYNEQFF

J gene: TRBJ2-7
V gene: TRBV14
D gene: .
clone size: .
CDR3 DNA: TGTGCCAGCAGTCAAGATCTTAGCTACGAGCAGTACTTC
CDR3 protein: CASSQDLSYEQYF

J gene: TRBJ2-3
V gene: TRBV27
D gene: TRBD2
clone size: .
CDR3 DNA: TGTGCCAGCAGTTCTCGACTAGCGGAAAGCACAGATACGCAGTATTTT
CDR3 protein: CASSSRLAESTDTQYF

J gene: TRBJ2-1
V gene: TRBV20-1
D gene: .
clone size: .
CDR3 DNA: TGCAGTTCCAGAGGGGAGCCTGAGCAGTTCTTC
CDR3 protein: CSSRGEPEQFF

J gene: TRBJ1-5
V gene: TRBV7-2
D gene: TRBD1
clone size: once
CDR3 DNA: TGTGCCAGCAGCCTACTGACAGGGGGCGGTCAGCCCCAGCATTTT
CDR3 protein: CASSLLTGGGQPQHF

J gene: TRBJ2-5
V gene: TRBV5-4
D gene: TRBD2
clone size: .
CDR3 DNA: TGTGCCAGCAGCACGACCGGGACTAGCGGGAGGCGAGAGACCCAGTACTTC
CDR3 protein: CASSTTGTSGRRETQYF

J gene: TRBJ2-1
V gene: TRBV28
D gene: TRBD2
clone size: .
CDR3 DNA: TGTGCCAGCAGTGGAGGACTAGCGGGAGGAAATGAGCAGTTCTTC
CDR3 protein: CASSGGLAGGNEQFF

J gene: TRBJ2-7
V gene: TRBV27
D gene: TRBD1
clone size: .
CDR3 DNA: TGTGCCAGCAGTGGGACAGCAAGCTCCTACGAGCAGTACTTC
CDR3 protein: CASSGTASSYEQYF